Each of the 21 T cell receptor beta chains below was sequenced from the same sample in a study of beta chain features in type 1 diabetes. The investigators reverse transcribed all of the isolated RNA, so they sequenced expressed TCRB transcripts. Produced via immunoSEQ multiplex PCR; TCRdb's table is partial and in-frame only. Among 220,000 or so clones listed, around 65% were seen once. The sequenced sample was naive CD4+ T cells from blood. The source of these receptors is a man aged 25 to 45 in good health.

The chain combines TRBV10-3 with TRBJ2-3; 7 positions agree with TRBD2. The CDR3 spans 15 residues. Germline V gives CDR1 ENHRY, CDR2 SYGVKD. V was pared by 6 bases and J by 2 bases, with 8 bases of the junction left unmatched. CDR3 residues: CAISETSDYTDTQYF. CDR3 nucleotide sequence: TGTGCCATCAGCGAAACTAGCGACTACACAGATACGCAGTATTTT.

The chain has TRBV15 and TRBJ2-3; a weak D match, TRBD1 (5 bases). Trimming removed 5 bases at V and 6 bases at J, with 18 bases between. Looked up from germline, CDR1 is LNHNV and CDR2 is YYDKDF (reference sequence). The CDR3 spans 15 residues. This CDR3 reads CATSQGHDGGDTQYF. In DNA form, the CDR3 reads TGTGCCACCAGCCAAGGACACGATGGCGGTGATACGCAGTATTTT.

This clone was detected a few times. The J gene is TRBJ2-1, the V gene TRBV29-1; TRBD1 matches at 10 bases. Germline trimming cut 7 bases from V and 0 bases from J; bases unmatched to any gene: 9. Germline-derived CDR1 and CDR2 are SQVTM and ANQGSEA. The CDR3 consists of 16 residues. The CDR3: CSARDRGLSSYNEQFF. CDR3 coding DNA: TGCAGCGCCAGAGACAGGGGGCTGAGCTCCTACAATGAGCAGTTCTTC.

The CDR3 reads CASSVGQLLTEAFF. DNA for the CDR3: TGTGCCAGCAGCGTGGGACAGCTCTTGACTGAAGCTTTCTTT. This chain links TRBV9 with TRBJ1-1; 7 bases are a match to TRBD1. The length of the CDR3 is 14 residues. From germline, CDR1 is SGDLS and CDR2 YYNGEE. The V segment lost 2 bases and the J segment 5 bases; nucleotides outside the gene matches: 6.

CDR3 sequence (DNA): TGCAGCGTTGTCCTAAGGCGGCTAGCGGGAGCAAGCTCCTACAATGAGCAGTTCTTC. It encodes CSVVLRRLAGASSYNEQFF. This chain connects TRBV29-1 to TRBJ2-1; 10 nucleotides align to TRBD2. The J segment lost 0 bases and the V segment lost 4 bases, leaving 15 bases of the junction unmatched. This CDR3 has 19 amino acids. Germline V gene lookup returns CDR1 SQVTM and CDR2 ANQGSEA.

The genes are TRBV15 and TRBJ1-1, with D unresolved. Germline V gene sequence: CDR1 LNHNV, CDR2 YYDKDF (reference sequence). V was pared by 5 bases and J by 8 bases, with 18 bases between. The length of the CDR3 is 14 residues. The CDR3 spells CATSLGRVESEAFF. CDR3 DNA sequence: TGTGCCACCAGCTTGGGGAGGGTCGAATCCGAAGCTTTCTTT.

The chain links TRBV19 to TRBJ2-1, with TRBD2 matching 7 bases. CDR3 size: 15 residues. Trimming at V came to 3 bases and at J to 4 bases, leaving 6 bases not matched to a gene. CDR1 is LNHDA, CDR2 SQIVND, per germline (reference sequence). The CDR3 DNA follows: TGTGCCAGTAGTATCAGGGCGGGACTATACAATGAGCAGTTCTTC. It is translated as CASSIRAGLYNEQFF.

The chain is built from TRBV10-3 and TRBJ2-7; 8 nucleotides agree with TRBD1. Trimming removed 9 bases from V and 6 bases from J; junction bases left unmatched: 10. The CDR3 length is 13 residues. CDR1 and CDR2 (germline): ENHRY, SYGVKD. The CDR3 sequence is CAMRRQGATEQYF. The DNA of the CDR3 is TGTGCCATGAGGCGGCAGGGGGCAACCGAGCAGTACTTC.

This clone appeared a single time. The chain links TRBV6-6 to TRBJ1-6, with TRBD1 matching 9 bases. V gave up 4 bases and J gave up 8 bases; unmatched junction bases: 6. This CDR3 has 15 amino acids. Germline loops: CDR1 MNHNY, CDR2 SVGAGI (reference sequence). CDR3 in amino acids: CASSSFGTGYSPLHF. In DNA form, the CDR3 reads TGTGCCAGCAGTTCCTTCGGGACAGGGTATTCACCCCTCCACTTT.

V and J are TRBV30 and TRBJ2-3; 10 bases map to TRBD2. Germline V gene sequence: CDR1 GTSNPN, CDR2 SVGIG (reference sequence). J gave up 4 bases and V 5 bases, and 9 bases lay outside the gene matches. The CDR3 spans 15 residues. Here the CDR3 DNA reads TGTGCCTGGTCTCGGACTAGCGGAAGGTCAGATACGCAGTATTTT. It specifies CAWSRTSGRSDTQYF.

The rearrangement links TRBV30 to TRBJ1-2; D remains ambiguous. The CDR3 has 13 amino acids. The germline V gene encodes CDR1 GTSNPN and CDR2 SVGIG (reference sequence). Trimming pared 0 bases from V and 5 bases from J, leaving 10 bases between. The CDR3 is CAWSVGLLYGYTF. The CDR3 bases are TGTGCCTGGAGTGTAGGGCTGTTGTATGGCTACACCTTC.

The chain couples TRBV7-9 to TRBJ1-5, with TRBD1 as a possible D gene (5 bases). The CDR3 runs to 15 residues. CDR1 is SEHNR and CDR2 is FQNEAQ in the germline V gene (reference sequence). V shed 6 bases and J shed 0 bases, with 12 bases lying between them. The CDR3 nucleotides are TGTGCCAGCAGTTTACTAGGGGATAGCAATCAGCCCCAGCATTTT. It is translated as CASSLLGDSNQPQHF.

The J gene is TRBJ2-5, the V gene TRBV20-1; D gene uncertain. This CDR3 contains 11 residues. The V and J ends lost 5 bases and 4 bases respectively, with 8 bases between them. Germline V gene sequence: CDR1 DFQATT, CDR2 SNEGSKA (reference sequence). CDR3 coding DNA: TGCAGTGCTCCGGACGTAGAGACCCAGTACTTC. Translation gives CSAPDVETQYF.

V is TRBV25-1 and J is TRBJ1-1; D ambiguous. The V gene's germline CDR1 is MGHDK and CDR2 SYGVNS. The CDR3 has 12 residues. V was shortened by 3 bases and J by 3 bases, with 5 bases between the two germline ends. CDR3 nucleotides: TGTGCCAGCAGTGACGGGGACACTGAAGCTTTCTTT. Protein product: CASSDGDTEAFF.

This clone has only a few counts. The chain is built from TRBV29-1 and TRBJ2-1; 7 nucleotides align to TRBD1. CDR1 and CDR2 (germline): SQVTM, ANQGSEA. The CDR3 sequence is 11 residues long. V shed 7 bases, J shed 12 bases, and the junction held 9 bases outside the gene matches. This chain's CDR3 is CSGSPGTVQFF. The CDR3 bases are TGCAGCGGCTCTCCCGGGACAGTGCAGTTCTTC.

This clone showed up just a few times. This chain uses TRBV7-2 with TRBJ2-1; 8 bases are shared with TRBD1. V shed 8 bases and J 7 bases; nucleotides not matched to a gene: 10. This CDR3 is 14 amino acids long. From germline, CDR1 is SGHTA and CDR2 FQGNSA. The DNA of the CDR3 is TGTGCCAGCGCCAGGGACAGGCGCGGTAATGAGCAGTTCTTC. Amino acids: CASARDRRGNEQFF.

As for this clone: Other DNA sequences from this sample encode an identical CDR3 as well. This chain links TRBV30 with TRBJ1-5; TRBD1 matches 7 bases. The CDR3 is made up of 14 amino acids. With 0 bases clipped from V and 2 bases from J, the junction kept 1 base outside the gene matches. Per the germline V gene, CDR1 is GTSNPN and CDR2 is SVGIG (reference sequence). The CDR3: CAWSVGTGNQPQHF. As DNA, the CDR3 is TGTGCCTGGAGTGTAGGGACAGGCAATCAGCCCCAGCATTTT. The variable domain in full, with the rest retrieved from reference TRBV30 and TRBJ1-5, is SQTIHQWPATLVQPVGSPLSLECTVEGTSNPNLYWYRQAAGRGLQLLFYSVGIGQISSEVPQNLSASRPQDRQFILSSKKLLLSDSGFYLCAWSVGTGNQPQHFGDGTRLSIL.

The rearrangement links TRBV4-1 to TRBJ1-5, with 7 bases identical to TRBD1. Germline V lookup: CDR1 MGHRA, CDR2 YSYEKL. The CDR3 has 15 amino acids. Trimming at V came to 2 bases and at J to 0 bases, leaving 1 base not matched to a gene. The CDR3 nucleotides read TGCGCCAGCAGCCAACGACAGGGTAGCAATCAGCCCCAGCATTTT. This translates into CASSQRQGSNQPQHF.

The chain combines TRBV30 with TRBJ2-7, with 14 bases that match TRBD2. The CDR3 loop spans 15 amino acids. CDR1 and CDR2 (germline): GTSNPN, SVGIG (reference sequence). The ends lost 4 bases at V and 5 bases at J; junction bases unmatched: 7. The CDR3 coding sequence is TGTGCCTGGACTACGGGACTAGCGGGAGCCCACGAGCAGTACTTC. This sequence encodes CAWTTGLAGAHEQYF. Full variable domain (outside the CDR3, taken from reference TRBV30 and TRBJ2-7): SQTIHQWPATLVQPVGSPLSLECTVEGTSNPNLYWYRQAAGRGLQLLFYSVGIGQISSEVPQNLSASRPQDRQFILSSKKLLLSDSGFYLCAWTTGLAGAHEQYFGPGTRLTVT.

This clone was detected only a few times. DNA of the CDR3: TGTGCCAGCAGTCTGGACCCCCGTTCATTCGAGCAGTTCTTC. It codes for CASSLDPRSFEQFF. This chain uses TRBV11-2 with TRBJ2-1; no reliable D call. Germline V CDR1 and CDR2: SGHAT, FQNNGV. The CDR3 covers 14 residues. The ends were cut back, 6 bases at V and 10 bases at J, with 19 bases in the middle. The full variable domain, its missing parts supplied by reference TRBV11-2 and TRBJ2-1, is EAGVAQSPRYKIIEKRQSVAFWCNPISGHATLYWYQQILGQGPKLLIQFQNNGVVDDSQLPKDRFSAERLKGVDSTLKIQPAKLEDSAVYLCASSLDPRSFEQFFGPGTRLTVL.

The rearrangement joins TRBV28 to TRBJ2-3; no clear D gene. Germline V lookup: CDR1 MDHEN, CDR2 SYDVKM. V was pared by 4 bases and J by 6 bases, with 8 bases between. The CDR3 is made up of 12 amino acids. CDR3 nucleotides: TGTGCCAGCAGTTCCCCAAGGGATACGCAGTATTTT. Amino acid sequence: CASSSPRDTQYF. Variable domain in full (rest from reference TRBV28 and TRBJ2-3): DVKVTQSSRYLVKRTGEKVFLECVQDMDHENMFWYRQDPGLGLRLIYFSYDVKMKEKGDIPEGYSVSREKKERFSLILESASTNQTSMYLCASSSPRDTQYFGPGTRLTVL.